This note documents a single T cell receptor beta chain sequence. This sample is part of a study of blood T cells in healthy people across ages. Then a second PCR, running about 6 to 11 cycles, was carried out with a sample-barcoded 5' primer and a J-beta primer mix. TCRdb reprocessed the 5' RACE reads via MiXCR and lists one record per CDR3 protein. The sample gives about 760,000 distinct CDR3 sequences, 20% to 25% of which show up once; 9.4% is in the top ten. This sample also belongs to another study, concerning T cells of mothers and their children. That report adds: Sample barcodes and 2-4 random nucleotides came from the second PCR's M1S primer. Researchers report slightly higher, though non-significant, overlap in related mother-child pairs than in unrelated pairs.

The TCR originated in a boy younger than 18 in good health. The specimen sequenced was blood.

The CDR3 nucleotides are TGCGCCAGCAGCAAACCGAGGACAGGGTTTTCTCAGCCCCAGCATTTT. Translating it yields CASSKPRTGFSQPQHF. The chain combines TRBV5-1 with TRBJ1-5; the match to TRBD1 covers 8 bases. There are 16 residues in the CDR3. Losses at the gene ends were 4 bases for V and 6 bases for J; bases not matched to a gene: 12. CDR1 and CDR2 from the germline V gene are SGHRS and YFSETQ. Variable domain in full (rest from reference TRBV5-1 and TRBJ1-5): KAGVTQTPRYLIKTRGQQVTLSCSPISGHRSVSWYQQTPGQGLQFLFEYFSETQRNKGNFPGRFSGRQFSNSRSEMNVSTLELGDSALYLCASSKPRTGFSQPQHFGDGTRLSIL.